The 8 T cell receptor beta chains in this list originate from one sample, sequenced in a study of blood T cell repertoires in COVID-19. Clones were sequenced by immunoSEQ multiplex PCR, and TCRdb holds only the in-frame ones, with some missing. The sample consists of 270,000 or so clones, more than 70% of them appearing once. Sequencing used peripheral blood. All receptors come from a woman younger than 30 with acute or convalescent COVID-19.

The V call is TRBV4-2, the J call TRBJ2-7; 10 positions match TRBD1. J was trimmed by 2 bases and V by 0 bases; bases with no gene match: 4. CDR1 and CDR2 (germline): LGHNA, YNFKEQ. This CDR3 comprises 16 residues. The CDR3 nucleotides read TGTGCCAGCAGCCAAGAGGGGACAGGGGTGCCCTACGAGCAGTACTTC. The encoded protein is CASSQEGTGVPYEQYF.

The genes are TRBV14 and TRBJ2-1; possible D gene TRBD2, 6 bases. V was shortened by 4 bases and J by 9 bases, with 19 bases between the two germline ends. CDR3 length: 15 residues. CDR1 is SGHDN and CDR2 is FVKESK in the germline V gene. This CDR3 is CASSPFIREVGEQFF. The DNA of the CDR3 is TGTGCCAGCAGCCCATTCATTAGGGAGGTCGGTGAGCAGTTCTTC.

J is TRBJ2-3 and V is TRBV6-5, with D hard to call. V was trimmed by 5 bases and J by 5 bases, leaving 14 bases between them. There are 14 residues in the CDR3. Germline values: CDR1 MNHEY, CDR2 SVGAGI. The CDR3, as DNA: TGTGCCAGCAGTACCGATCGGTGGAGAGATACGCAGTATTTT. Protein sequence: CASSTDRWRDTQYF.

The chain joins TRBV18 to TRBJ1-1; TRBD1 is a possible D gene (5 bases). This CDR3 is built from 17 residues. V lost 2 bases and J lost 1, with 17 bases in between. Germline values: CDR1 KGHSH, CDR2 LQKENI. This chain's CDR3 is CASSPRTQGSQNTEAFF. As DNA, the CDR3 is TGTGCCAGCTCACCAAGGACGCAGGGTAGTCAGAACACTGAAGCTTTCTTT.

In DNA form, the CDR3 reads TGTGCCAGCCTGGACAGGGCCACCCTCACCGGGGAGCTGTTTTTT. As protein: CASLDRATLTGELFF. This chain connects TRBV19 to TRBJ2-2, with 8 nucleotides matching TRBD1. J gave up 4 bases and V 9 bases, and 10 bases lay outside the gene matches. Germline V gives CDR1 LNHDA, CDR2 SQIVND (reference sequence). This CDR3 comprises 15 residues.

The genes are TRBV7-2 and TRBJ2-3, with 9 positions matching TRBD1. The CDR3 is 16 amino acids. The J segment lost 7 bases and the V segment lost 5 bases, leaving 13 bases of the junction unmatched. Looked up from germline, CDR1 is SGHTA and CDR2 is FQGNSA. CDR3 bases: TGTGCCAGCAGCCCCCTTCCGGGACAGGGTGCACATACGCAGTATTTT. Amino acids: CASSPLPGQGAHTQYF.

This rearrangement joins TRBV11-2 to TRBJ2-5; TRBD2 matches at 7 bases. This CDR3 contains 13 residues. J lost 7 bases, V lost 3 bases, and 5 bases had no gene match. Germline V CDR1 and CDR2: SGHAT, FQNNGV. CDR3 sequence reads: CASSFSGRGTQYF. In nucleotides, the CDR3 is TGTGCCAGCAGCTTTAGCGGGCGGGGGACCCAGTACTTC.

CDR3 DNA sequence: TGTGCCAGCACGGGGGGCAGCTCCTATAATTCACCCCTCCACTTT. Translated, it gives CASTGGSSYNSPLHF. The J gene is TRBJ1-6, the V gene TRBV27; a weak D match, TRBD1 (6 bases). The CDR3 sequence is 15 residues long. The V and J ends lost 7 bases and 0 bases respectively, with 10 bases between them. Germline assignment: CDR1 MNHEY and CDR2 SMNVEV (reference sequence).